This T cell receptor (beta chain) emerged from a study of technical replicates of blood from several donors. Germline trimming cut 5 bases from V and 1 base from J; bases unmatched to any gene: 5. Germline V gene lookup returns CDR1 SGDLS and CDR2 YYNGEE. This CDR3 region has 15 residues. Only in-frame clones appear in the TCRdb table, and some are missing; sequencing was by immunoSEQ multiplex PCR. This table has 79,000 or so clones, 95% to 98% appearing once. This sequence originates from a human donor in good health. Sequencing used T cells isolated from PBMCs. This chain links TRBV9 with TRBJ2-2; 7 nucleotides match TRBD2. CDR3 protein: CASSLRGVNTGELFF. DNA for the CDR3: TGTGCCAGCAGTCTTCGGGGGGTGAACACCGGGGAGCTGTTTTTT.